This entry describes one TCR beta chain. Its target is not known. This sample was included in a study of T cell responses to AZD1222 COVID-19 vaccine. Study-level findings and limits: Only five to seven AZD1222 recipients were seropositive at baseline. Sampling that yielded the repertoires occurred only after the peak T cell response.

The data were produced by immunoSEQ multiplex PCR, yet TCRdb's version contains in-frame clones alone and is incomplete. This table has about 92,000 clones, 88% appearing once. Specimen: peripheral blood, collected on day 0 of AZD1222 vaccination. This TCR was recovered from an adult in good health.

The CDR3 spells CASSLTSGTGNSGANVLTF. CDR3 sequence (DNA): TGTGCCAGCAGCTTAACTTCCGGGACAGGGAACTCTGGGGCCAACGTCCTGACTTTC. This chain uses TRBV7-3 with TRBJ2-6, with TRBD1 matching over 9 bases. Germline V lookup: CDR1 SGHTA, CDR2 FQGTGA. This CDR3 has 19 residues. V shed 0 bases, J shed 0 bases, and the junction held 6 bases outside the gene matches.